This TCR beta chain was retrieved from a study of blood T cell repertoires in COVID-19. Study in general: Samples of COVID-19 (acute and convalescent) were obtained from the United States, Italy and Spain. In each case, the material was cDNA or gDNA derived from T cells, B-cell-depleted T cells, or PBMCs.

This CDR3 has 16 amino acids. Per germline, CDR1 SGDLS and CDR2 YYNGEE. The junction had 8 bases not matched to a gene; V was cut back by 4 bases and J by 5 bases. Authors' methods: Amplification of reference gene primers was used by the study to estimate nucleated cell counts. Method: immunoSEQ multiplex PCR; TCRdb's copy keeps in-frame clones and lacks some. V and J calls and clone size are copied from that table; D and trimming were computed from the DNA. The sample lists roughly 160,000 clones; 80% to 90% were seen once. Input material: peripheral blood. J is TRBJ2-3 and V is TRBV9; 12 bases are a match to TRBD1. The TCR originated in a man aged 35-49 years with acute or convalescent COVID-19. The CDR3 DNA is TGTGCCAGCAGCCCCCTTGGGACAGGGGGCATAGATACGCAGTATTTT. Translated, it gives CASSPLGTGGIDTQYF.